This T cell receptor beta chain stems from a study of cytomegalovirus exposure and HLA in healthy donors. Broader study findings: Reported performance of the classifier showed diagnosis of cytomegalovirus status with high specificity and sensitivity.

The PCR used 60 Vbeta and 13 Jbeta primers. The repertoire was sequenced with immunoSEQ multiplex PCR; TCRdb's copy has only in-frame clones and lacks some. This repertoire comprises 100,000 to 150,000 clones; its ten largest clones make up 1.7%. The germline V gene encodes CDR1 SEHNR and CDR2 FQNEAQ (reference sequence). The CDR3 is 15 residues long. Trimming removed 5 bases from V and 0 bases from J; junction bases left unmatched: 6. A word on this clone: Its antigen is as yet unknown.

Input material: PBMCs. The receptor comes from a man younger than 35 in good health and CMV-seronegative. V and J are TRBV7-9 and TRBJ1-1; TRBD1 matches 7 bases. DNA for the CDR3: TGTGCCAGCAGCCACTCGACAGGGCTGAACACTGAAGCTTTCTTT. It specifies CASSHSTGLNTEAFF. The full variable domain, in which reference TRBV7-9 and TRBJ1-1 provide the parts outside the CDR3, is DTGVSQNPRHKITKRGQNVTFRCDPISEHNRLYWYRQTLGQGPEFLTYFQNEAQLEKSRLLSDRFSAERPKGSFSTLEIQRTEQGDSAMYLCASSHSTGLNTEAFFGQGTRLTVV.